This T cell receptor beta chain originates from a study of blood T cell repertoires in COVID-19. About the research overall: The United States, Italy and Spain supplied acute and convalescent COVID-19 samples. The analysed material was cDNA or gDNA that came from T cells, B-cell-depleted T cells, or PBMCs.

Per the study methods: Estimated nucleated cell counts came from reference gene primer amplification. Generated by immunoSEQ multiplex PCR, the TCRdb table keeps only in-frame clones and is missing some. Clonal size and the V and J genes are those of that table, whereas D and trimming came from the DNA. The repertoire holds approximately 250,000 clones, roughly 83% seen once, with around 7% in the top ten. The V gene lost 4 bases and the J gene lost 3 bases, with 7 bases spanning the gap. The CDR3 consists of 12 residues. The germline V gene has CDR1 SGHNT and CDR2 YYREEE (reference sequence). What was sequenced was peripheral blood. This receptor was taken from a woman between 45 and 60 years old with acute or convalescent COVID-19. The J gene is TRBJ1-1, the V gene TRBV5-4; D call uncertain. This CDR3 is CASSQSDTEAFF. Written as DNA, the CDR3 is TGTGCCAGCAGCCAATCGGACACTGAAGCTTTCTTT.